Listed below are T cell receptor beta chains from one sample, sequenced in a study of PD-1 blockade in mismatch repair-deficient tumors. Assay used: immunoSEQ multiplex PCR; TCRdb lists only in-frame clones, some missing. The table has under 50,000 clones, more than 65% seen once; the top ten hold roughly 3.5%. The source material was PBMCs, sampled before pembrolizumab treatment. The receptors here all came from an adult with mismatch repair-deficient cancer. The CDR3 runs from the conserved cysteine through the conserved F or W. Fields, in order: J gene, D gene, V gene, clone size, CDR3 protein, CDR3 DNA. A D gene is named only where the DNA matches it firmly. Clone size appears in some rows only: once, few, many, or a class for an expanded clone.

TRBJ2-6,-,TRBV11-2,-,CASSLRGAVSGANVLTF,TGTGCCAGCAGCTTAAGGGGCGCCGTCTCTGGGGCCAACGTCCTGACTTTC
TRBJ1-1,TRBD1,TRBV29-1,-,CSVAQGASNTEAFF,TGCAGCGTTGCCCAGGGGGCTTCGAACACTGAAGCTTTCTTT
TRBJ1-1,TRBD1,TRBV5-1,-,CASRDRGYTEAFF,TGCGCCAGCAGGGACAGGGGTTACACTGAAGCTTTCTTT
TRBJ2-7,TRBD2,TRBV28,-,CASSFVRAGVSEQYF,TGTGCCAGCAGTTTCGTTCGAGCGGGAGTATCCGAGCAGTACTTC
TRBJ1-1,-,TRBV5-4,-,CASSPGGRGTEAFF,TGTGCCAGCAGCCCCGGGGGCCGGGGCACTGAAGCTTTCTTT
TRBJ2-5,TRBD2,TRBV11-3,-,CASSPSGYQETQYF,TGTGCCAGCAGTCCTAGCGGGTACCAAGAGACCCAGTACTTC
TRBJ2-7,-,TRBV7-2,-,CATSTASSYEQYF,TGTGCCACCTCGACAGCGAGCTCCTACGAGCAGTACTTC
TRBJ1-3,TRBD1,TRBV18,-,CASSSTAQGAGNTIYF,TGTGCCAGCTCATCAACCGCACAGGGGGCAGGAAACACCATATATTTT
TRBJ1-4,-,TRBV7-2,few,CASSFGSEKLFF,TGTGCCAGCAGCTTCGGGTCTGAAAAACTGTTTTTT
TRBJ2-5,-,TRBV11-2,-,CASSLEPPGTQYF,TGTGCCAGCAGCTTAGAACCACCGGGGACCCAGTACTTC
TRBJ2-1,TRBD2,TRBV15,-,CATSRGAGGDQFF,TGTGCCACCAGCAGAGGGGCCGGGGGGGATCAGTTCTTC
TRBJ1-2,-,TRBV2,few,CASSETGGYTF,TGTGCCAGCAGTGAAACGGGTGGCTACACCTTC
TRBJ2-7,-,TRBV6-5,once,CASRARLDSYEQYF,TGTGCCAGCAGGGCGAGGCTGGACTCCTACGAGCAGTACTTC
TRBJ1-1,-,TRBV5-8,-,CASSLYVNTEAFF,TGTGCCAGCAGCTTGTACGTGAACACTGAAGCTTTCTTT
TRBJ2-1,-,TRBV21-1,-,CASSKRQGAYNEQFF,TGTGCCAGCAGCAAGAGACAGGGGGCCTACAATGAGCAGTTCTTC
TRBJ2-7,TRBD2,TRBV7-9,few,CASSFSGSSYEQYF,TGTGCCAGCAGTTTTAGCGGGAGCTCCTACGAGCAGTACTTC
TRBJ1-3,-,TRBV7-8,-,CASSPRSVSGNTIYF,TGTGCCAGCAGCCCCCGGAGCGTCTCTGGAAACACCATATATTTT
TRBJ1-2,-,TRBV19,-,CASSGAEVVVLGYTF,TGTGCCAGTAGTGGGGCAGAAGTGGTAGTACTTGGCTACACCTTC
TRBJ2-3,-,TRBV5-1,-,CASSFRQSTDTQYF,TGCGCCAGCAGCTTCCGGCAGAGCACAGATACGCAGTATTTT
TRBJ1-2,-,TRBV27,-,CAAGHKNYGYTF,TGTGCCGCCGGACACAAGAACTATGGCTACACCTTC
TRBJ1-2,-,TRBV7-6,-,CASSYSRGEGYTF,TGTGCCAGCAGCTATAGTCGGGGGGAGGGCTACACCTTC
TRBJ2-3,TRBD1,TRBV5-6,-,CASSGTTGASTDTQYF,TGTGCCAGCAGCGGGACGACAGGGGCTAGCACAGATACGCAGTATTTT
TRBJ1-1,-,TRBV20-1,once,CSARGMAEAFF,TGCAGTGCTAGGGGTATGGCTGAAGCTTTCTTT
TRBJ2-1,-,TRBV9,once,CASSVGGGASNEQFF,TGTGCCAGCAGCGTAGGGGGAGGCGCTAGCAATGAGCAGTTCTTC
TRBJ2-1,-,TRBV10-1,-,CASSAVRNNEQFF,TGCGCCAGCTCCGCGGTACGGAACAATGAGCAGTTCTTC
TRBJ2-2,-,TRBV29-1,-,CSVPAGSGELFF,TGCAGCGTTCCGGCGGGGTCCGGGGAGCTGTTTTTT
TRBJ2-7,-,TRBV11-2,few,CASSPHSYEQYF,TGTGCCAGCAGCCCGCATTCCTACGAGCAGTACTTC
TRBJ1-1,-,TRBV7-2,-,CASSLGGGTEAFF,TGTGCCAGCAGCTTAGGGGGGGGCACTGAAGCTTTCTTT
TRBJ1-2,-,TRBV19,-,CASRSNARRGYTF,TGTGCCAGTAGAAGTAACGCCCGAAGGGGCTACACCTTC
TRBJ2-5,-,TRBV6-5,-,CASSSRQNGQTQYF,TGTGCCAGCAGTTCCCGACAGAACGGGCAGACCCAGTACTTC